The clone carrying this T cell receptor beta chain was counted a few times. The antigen is not known. This sample is part of a study of CD8+CD57+ T cells in acquired aplastic anemia. Study-level background: CD4+ and CD8+ cells, once sorted, gave DNA averaging roughly 3.2 ug. An average of approximately 11 million reads for CD4+ cells was obtained from healthy donors.

Study-wide points: Between patients and controls, CD8+ Simpson's diversity did not vary significantly.

TCR beta VDJ and CDR3 profiling used genomic DNA as template. Each CDR3 protein gets one entry after TCRdb re-called the reads with MiXCR. The sample gives around 230,000 distinct CDR3 sequences, around 60% of which show up once; 25% to 35% is in the top ten. CDR1 SNHLY and CDR2 FYNNEI come from the germline V gene. Trimming pared 6 bases from V and 2 bases from J, leaving 17 bases between. The CDR3 spans 15 residues. This clonotype originated in a human donor in good health. Sequenced: sorted CD4+, CD8+, or CD8+CD57+ T cells (not recorded which) from PBMCs. V is TRBV2 and J is TRBJ2-7; D is unclear. This chain's CDR3 is CASRPQGLFAYEQYF. In DNA form, the CDR3 reads TGTGCCAGCAGGCCTCAAGGCCTCTTCGCCTACGAGCAGTACTTC. The full variable domain, completed using reference TRBV2 and TRBJ2-7, is EPEVTQTPSHQVTQMGQEVILRCVPISNHLYFYWYRQILGQKVEFLVSFYNNEISEKSEIFDDQFSVERPDGSNFTLKIRSTKLEDSAMYFCASRPQGLFAYEQYFGPGTRLTVT.